Listed below are T cell receptor beta chains from one sample, sequenced in a study of T cell responses to AZD1222 COVID-19 vaccine. Generated by immunoSEQ multiplex PCR, the TCRdb table keeps only in-frame clones and is missing some. The table has 150,000 to 200,000 clones, over 85% seen once. Sequences were derived from peripheral blood, sampled on day 0 of AZD1222 vaccination. Source of these receptors: an adult in good health. Each CDR3 is given with its conserved first and last residue. D genes are given only for firm matches. The size of a clone is reported for some rows only, either as once, few or many, or as a class for expanded clones.

NA	TRBV5-6	TRBJ1-2	NA	CASSLAPGQVISRYTF	TGTGCCAGCAGCTTGGCCCCGGGACAAGTGATAAGTCGCTACACCTTC
NA	TRBV6-5	TRBJ1-2	TRBD1	CASSHKAGTGGSYTF	TGTGCCAGCAGTCATAAAGCCGGGACAGGGGGGAGCTACACCTTC
NA	TRBV12-3/TRBV12-4	TRBJ2-5	NA	CASRSGARETQYF	TGTGCCAGCAGATCGGGGGCGCGGGAGACCCAGTACTTC
NA	TRBV27	TRBJ2-7	TRBD1	CASRPYRGLGHEQYF	TGTGCCAGCAGACCATACAGGGGGCTAGGACACGAGCAGTACTTC
NA	TRBV25-1	TRBJ1-2	NA	CASSPPGGGNGYTF	TGTGCCAGCAGTCCTCCCGGGGGGGGTAATGGCTACACCTTC
NA	TRBV7-6	TRBJ1-1	NA	CASSFSVNTEAFF	TGTGCCAGCAGCTTCTCAGTGAACACTGAAGCTTTCTTT
NA	TRBV19	TRBJ1-1	NA	CASASQGNTEAFF	TGTGCCAGTGCAAGCCAGGGGAACACTGAAGCTTTCTTT
NA	TRBV27	TRBJ1-5	NA	CASSWGDNQPQHF	TGTGCCAGCAGCTGGGGCGATAATCAGCCCCAGCATTTT
NA	TRBV3-1/TRBV3-2	TRBJ1-1	NA	CASSPKSRGLVAFF	TGTGCCAGCAGCCCCAAGTCAAGGGGTCTAGTGGCTTTCTTT
NA	TRBV7-9	TRBJ1-2	NA	CASSLIGGYGYTF	TGTGCCAGCAGCTTAATAGGGGGATATGGCTACACCTTC
NA	TRBV19	TRBJ1-1	NA	CASSKQRGMNTEAFF	TGTGCCAGTAGTAAACAGAGGGGGATGAACACTGAAGCTTTCTTT
NA	TRBV28	TRBJ1-6	NA	CASTSSGVASPLHF	TGTGCCAGCACCTCTTCAGGGGTTGCTTCACCCCTCCACTTT
NA	TRBV18	TRBJ1-4	NA	CASSPSAGTTNEKLFF	TGTGCCAGCTCACCCTCGGCGGGGACAACTAATGAAAAACTGTTTTTT
NA	TRBV5-1	TRBJ1-4	TRBD1	CASSTAGGEKLFF	TGCGCCAGCAGCACCGCAGGGGGTGAAAAACTGTTTTTT
once	TRBV10-1	TRBJ2-2	NA	CASSDGSANTGELFF	TGCGCCAGCAGTGACGGGAGCGCGAACACCGGGGAGCTGTTTTTT
NA	TRBV6-1	TRBJ1-1	NA	CASSEASGHTEAFF	TGTGCCAGCAGTGAAGCGTCTGGACACACTGAAGCTTTCTTT
NA	TRBV10-3	TRBJ1-5	NA	CAISLQPRANQPQHF	TGTGCCATCAGTCTCCAACCCAGAGCAAATCAGCCCCAGCATTTT
NA	TRBV3-1/TRBV3-2	TRBJ2-7	NA	CASSQLLQTYEQYF	TGTGCCAGCAGCCAATTACTGCAGACCTACGAGCAGTACTTC
NA	TRBV7-8	TRBJ1-5	NA	CASTYRVGPGQPQHF	TGTGCCAGCACCTACCGTGTAGGTCCGGGACAGCCCCAGCATTTT
NA	TRBV24-1	TRBJ2-2	TRBD1	CATSGDRGQFGELFF	TGTGCCACCAGTGGGGACAGGGGGCAGTTCGGGGAGCTGTTTTTT
NA	TRBV5-1	TRBJ1-3	NA	CASTLGAGSGNTIYF	TGCGCCAGCACCTTGGGTGCGGGCTCTGGAAACACCATATATTTT
NA	TRBV5-8	TRBJ2-7	TRBD1	CASQGERAYEQYF	TGTGCCAGCCAGGGGGAAAGGGCCTACGAGCAGTACTTC
NA	TRBV5-1	TRBJ1-4	TRBD1	CASSLDGVTGWATNEKLFF	TGCGCCAGCAGCTTGGACGGCGTGACAGGGTGGGCCACTAATGAAAAACTGTTTTTT
NA	TRBV3-1/TRBV3-2	TRBJ2-5	NA	CASSQERVETQYF	TGTGCCAGCAGCCAAGAGAGGGTGGAGACCCAGTACTTC
NA	TRBV5-1	TRBJ1-2	NA	CASSLGDYYGYTF	TGCGCCAGCAGCTTGGGGGACTACTATGGCTACACCTTC
few	TRBV5-1	TRBJ2-7	NA	CASSLSGGASYEQYF	TGCGCCAGCAGCTTATCAGGCGGGGCTTCCTACGAGCAGTACTTC
NA	TRBV6-5	TRBJ1-1	NA	CASNREGGNTEAFF	TGTGCCAGCAACAGGGAGGGAGGGAACACTGAAGCTTTCTTT
NA	TRBV5-1	TRBJ2-1	TRBD2	CASSLAASSYNEQFF	TGCGCCAGCAGCCTAGCGGCGAGCTCCTACAATGAGCAGTTCTTC
NA	TRBV5-6	TRBJ2-7	TRBD2	CASSTALAGNHEQYF	TGTGCCAGCAGCACGGCCCTAGCGGGAAACCACGAGCAGTACTTC
NA	TRBV12-3/TRBV12-4	TRBJ1-2	NA	CASSQGPGYGYTF	TGTGCCAGCAGCCAGGGACCTGGATATGGCTACACCTTC
NA	TRBV5-1	TRBJ2-1	NA	CASSPGTGKQFF	TGCGCCAGCAGCCCCGGGACTGGGAAGCAGTTCTTC
NA	TRBV27	TRBJ1-5	TRBD1	CASKDRTGVEQPQHF	TGTGCCAGCAAAGACAGGACAGGGGTCGAGCAGCCCCAGCATTTT
NA	TRBV11-2	TRBJ1-3	TRBD1	CASSLGQGVFRNTIYF	TGTGCCAGCAGCTTAGGACAGGGCGTTTTCAGGAACACCATATATTTT
NA	TRBV6-5	TRBJ1-2	NA	CASSYELALKDGYTF	TGTGCCAGCAGTTACGAGCTGGCACTGAAGGATGGCTACACCTTC
NA	TRBV18	TRBJ1-2	NA	CASSPGEGHGYTF	TGTGCCAGCTCACCGGGAGAGGGTCATGGCTACACCTTC
NA	TRBV21-1	TRBJ2-4	NA	CASSKGSSMGKNIQYF	TGTGCCAGCAGCAAGGGCTCATCCATGGGCAAAAACATTCAGTACTTC
NA	TRBV6-5	TRBJ2-3	NA	CASNAGPYTDTQYF	TGTGCCAGCAATGCGGGACCGTACACAGATACGCAGTATTTT
NA	TRBV27	TRBJ1-4	NA	CASSSFIRSNEKLFF	TGTGCCAGCAGTTCCTTCATTAGGTCTAATGAAAAACTGTTTTTT
NA	TRBV3-1/TRBV3-2	TRBJ2-1	NA	CASSRVAVSGREPYNEQFF	TGTGCCAGCAGCCGGGTAGCGGTAAGCGGCAGGGAACCCTACAATGAGCAGTTCTTC
NA	TRBV5-1	TRBJ2-3	TRBD1	CASSLVATGIVTQYF	TGCGCCAGCAGCTTGGTCGCGACAGGGATTGTTACGCAGTATTTT
NA	TRBV5-4	TRBJ2-7	NA	CASSSTDTYEQYF	TGTGCCAGCAGCTCTACGGACACCTACGAGCAGTACTTC
NA	TRBV6-1	TRBJ1-5	NA	CASSDGQWGRVFWSNQPQHF	TGTGCCAGCAGTGATGGTCAGTGGGGGAGGGTTTTTTGGAGCAATCAGCCCCAGCATTTT
NA	TRBV11-2	TRBJ2-5	TRBD1	CASRHALRGRRETQYF	TGTGCCAGCAGGCATGCCCTCAGGGGGCGCCGAGAGACCCAGTACTTC